This T cell receptor (beta chain) was retrieved from a study of OX40 agonist ivuxolimab in advanced cancers. Across the whole study: Patients were dosed with the agonistic anti-OX40 (CD134) antibody ivuxolimab.

CDR1 is MNHNS, CDR2 SASEGT, per germline. The V segment lost 2 bases and the J segment 3 bases; nucleotides outside the gene matches: 3. This CDR3 is 16 amino acids long. The assay was immunoSEQ multiplex PCR, and TCRdb's table has in-frame clones only and misses some. The data show around 5,000 clones, around 70% seen once. Only one count was recorded for this clone. This receptor was taken from an adult with an advanced solid tumor such as melanoma, head and neck, liver or kidney cancer. The chain couples TRBV6-1 to TRBJ2-1; 11 nucleotides agree with TRBD1. Sequenced material: CD4+ or CD8+ T cells sorted from blood, taken in a trial of the OX40 agonist ivuxolimab. CDR3 bases: TGTGCCAGCAGTGAATCCGGGACAGGGGGCTACAATGAGCAGTTCTTC. Protein: CASSESGTGGYNEQFF.